This TCR beta chain was sequenced during a study of blood T cell repertoires in COVID-19. Germline V gene data show CDR1 as SGHTA and CDR2 as FQGTGA. The CDR3 covers 15 residues. V was pared by 2 bases and J by 0 bases, with 7 bases between. In the source study's methods: Amplification with reference gene primers provided the estimates of nucleated cell counts. Profiled with immunoSEQ multiplex PCR; TCRdb holds only in-frame clones, not every one. That table furnishes V, J and clone size, whereas the DNA furnished D and trimming. Among tens of thousands of clones listed, about four fifths were seen once.

Sequencing was performed on peripheral blood. J is TRBJ2-2 and V is TRBV7-3; D unresolved. The receptor's source is a woman aged 55-75 years with acute or convalescent COVID-19. CDR3 coding DNA: TGTGCCAGCAGCTTAGCCAGTGCGAACACCGGGGAGCTGTTTTTT. This gives the protein CASSLASANTGELFF. Using reference TRBV7-3 and TRBJ2-2 for the parts outside the CDR3, the full variable domain is GAGVSQTPSNKVTEKGKYVELRCDPISGHTALYWYRQSLGQGPEFLIYFQGTGAADDSGLPNDRFFAVRPEGSVSTLKIQRTERGDSAVYLCASSLASANTGELFFGEGSRLTVL.